In its sample, the clone carrying this T cell receptor (beta chain) was seen a few times. Its specificity is not known. TCRdb re-called the reads through MiXCR, storing one row per CDR3 protein. Among hundreds of thousands of distinct CDR3 sequences listed, roughly 36% were seen once. This record comes from a study of T cell repertoires in cytomegalovirus infection. Overall study: Evidence of both CMV infection and a matching HLA type came from public TCR beta signatures.

Study-wide points: CMV carriers with the relevant HLA were identified by cumulative public TCR beta family frequency. The study found HLA-C-restricted CMV-specific TCR beta clonotypes dominating the ex vivo response.

The germline gives CDR1 MNHEY, CDR2 SMNVEV (reference sequence). The V gene lost 2 bases and the J gene lost 4 bases, with 18 bases spanning the gap. The CDR3 has 16 residues. The chain combines TRBV27 with TRBJ2-7; D call uncertain. The input for sequencing was cultured PBMCs, taken from culture after CMV antigen stimulation. This receptor was obtained from a human donor in good health (CMV status not recorded). Some clones in this sample may be carry-over from other donors' samples. The CDR3 protein is CASSLVSRAGGYEQYF. In DNA form, the CDR3 reads TGTGCCAGCAGTTTAGTGAGTCGGGCAGGTGGATACGAGCAGTACTTC.